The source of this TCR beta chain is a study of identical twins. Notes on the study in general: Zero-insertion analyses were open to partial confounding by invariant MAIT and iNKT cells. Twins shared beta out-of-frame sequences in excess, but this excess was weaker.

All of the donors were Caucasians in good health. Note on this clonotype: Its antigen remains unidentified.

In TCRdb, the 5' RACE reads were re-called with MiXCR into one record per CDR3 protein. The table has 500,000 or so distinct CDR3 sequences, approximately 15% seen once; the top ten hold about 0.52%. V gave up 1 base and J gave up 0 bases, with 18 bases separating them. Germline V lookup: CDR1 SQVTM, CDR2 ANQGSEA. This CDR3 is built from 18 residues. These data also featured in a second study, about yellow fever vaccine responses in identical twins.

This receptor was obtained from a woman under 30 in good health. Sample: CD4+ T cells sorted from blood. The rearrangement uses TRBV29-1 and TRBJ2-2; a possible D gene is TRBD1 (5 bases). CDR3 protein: CSVEGFLRGNPNTGELFF. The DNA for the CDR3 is TGCAGCGTTGAAGGGTTCCTTAGGGGAAACCCGAACACCGGGGAGCTGTTTTTT.